This T cell receptor (beta chain) was identified in a study of shared clonotypes between healthy human individuals. General observations from the study: Generation probabilities were higher for clonotypes shared across all four sorted-subset donors than for unshared ones.

Sequencing was performed with immunoSEQ multiplex PCR; in TCRdb, only in-frame clones are kept and a portion is missing. The sample contains hundreds of thousands of clones, 74% of which appear only once. Notes on this clone: Its antigen remains unknown.

This CDR3 contains 14 residues. Germline assignment: CDR1 LNHDA and CDR2 SQIVND (reference sequence). The V and J ends lost 5 bases and 0 bases respectively, with 7 bases between them. The clonotype originates from a woman aged 25 to 39 in good health. The specimen sequenced was memory CD4+ T cells sorted from blood. The subset was: CD45RA-negative fraction. The J gene is TRBJ2-2, the V gene TRBV19; D might be TRBD1 (5 bases). Here the CDR3 reads CASSRQPNTGELFF. CDR3 sequence (DNA): TGTGCCAGTAGTCGACAGCCGAACACCGGGGAGCTGTTTTTT.